The TCR beta chain described here comes from a study of T cell responses to AZD1222 COVID-19 vaccine. This table comes from immunoSEQ multiplex PCR, and its TCRdb copy is limited to in-frame clones, with some not included. The sample lists roughly 150,000 clones, 89% seen once, with 4% to 5% in the top ten. Losses at the gene ends were 6 bases for V and 1 base for J; bases not matched to a gene: 11. Germline V lookup: CDR1 LNHDA, CDR2 SQIVND (reference sequence). CDR3 length equals 19 residues. Material: peripheral blood, obtained on day 0 of AZD1222 vaccination. The J gene is TRBJ2-2, the V gene TRBV19; 13 bases are a match to TRBD2. The receptor comes from an adult in good health. CDR3 sequence reads: CASSKRTSGRQRNTGELFF. Written as DNA, the CDR3 is TGTGCCAGTAGCAAGAGGACTAGCGGGAGACAAAGGAACACCGGGGAGCTGTTTTTT.